These T cell receptor beta chains were read from a single sample in a study of regulatory T cells in long-lasting Graves disease. TCRdb independently ran MiXCR on the multiplex PCR reads; one entry per CDR3 protein. The table lists over 350,000 distinct CDR3 sequences, 14% of them singletons. The sample also formed part of further work on T cells in Graves' hyperthyroidism and ophthalmopathy.

The source material was peripheral blood mononuclear cells (PBMCs), sampled at new diagnosis, from a patient treated with antithyroid drugs. These receptors came from a woman between 45 and 60 years old with Graves disease. The CDR3 runs from the conserved cysteine through the conserved F or W. D genes are given only for firm matches. The size of a clone is reported for some rows only, either as once, few or many, or as a class for expanded clones.

TRBV11-2	TRBJ2-7	many	TRBD1	TGTGCCAGCAGCTTAGGGCACAGCTTGGGGACAGGACCCTCCTACGAGCAGTACTTC	CASSLGHSLGTGPSYEQYF
TRBV28	TRBJ2-3	many	TRBD1	TGTGCCAGCAGCCCGACAGGGTACGATACAGATACGCAGTATTTT	CASSPTGYDTDTQYF
TRBV10-3	TRBJ1-1	many	-	TGTGCCATTTCCCACACCCTCATGAACACTGAAGCTTTCTTT	CAISHTLMNTEAFF
TRBV6-1	TRBJ2-3	many	-	TGTGCCAGCAGGGGTCGTAGGGCTTTAGCGGAAAACGGCACAGATACGCAGTATTTT	CASRGRRALAENGTDTQYF
TRBV5-1	TRBJ2-1	many	-	TGTGCCAGCAGTTTAGCTCCCGGGACGGAATACAATGAGCAGTTCTTC	CASSLAPGTEYNEQFF
TRBV5-5	TRBJ2-2	few	-	TGTGCCAGCAGCTTAGAGGTGATCACCGGGGAGCTGTTTTTT	CASSLEVITGELFF
TRBV28	TRBJ2-7	many	-	TGTGCCAGCAAAAGAGACAGCAACGAGCAGTACTTC	CASKRDSNEQYF
TRBV7-2	TRBJ2-2	-	-	TGTGCCAGCAGCTTATCGTCCCATGGGCAGCGGACCCTCACCGGGGAGCTGTTTTTT	CASSLSSHGQRTLTGELFF
TRBV28	TRBJ2-7	many	-	TGTGCCAGCAGTGGGGACAACTACGAGCAGTACTTC	CASSGDNYEQYF
TRBV19	TRBJ2-7	-	TRBD1	TGTGCCAGTAGTATTGGACAGGGGAGCTCCTACGAGCAGTACTTC	CASSIGQGSSYEQYF
TRBV25-1	TRBJ2-2	many	-	TGTGCCAGCAGTGATCTGGGGACCACCGGGGAGCTGTTTTTT	CASSDLGTTGELFF
TRBV9	TRBJ1-2	few	TRBD1	TGTGCCAGCAGCGGGGGACAGGGCGGTGGCTACACCTTC	CASSGGQGGGYTF
TRBV12-3/TRBV12-4	TRBJ2-7	many	TRBD2	TGTGCCAGCAGCCTGCGGGGGGTACAGTACTTC	CASSLRGVQYF
TRBV9	TRBJ2-5	-	TRBD1	TGTGCCAGCAGCGTAGGTCTAGACAGGGGAGAGACCCAGTACTTC	CASSVGLDRGETQYF
TRBV6-2/TRBV6-3	TRBJ2-3	-	TRBD2	TGTGCCAGCAGTTACTCGATTCTAGCGGGGGGCACAGATACGCAGTATTTT	CASSYSILAGGTDTQYF
TRBV6-5	TRBJ1-3	-	-	TGTGCCAGCAGTTACTCCTACAGGTCTGGAAACACCATATATTTT	CASSYSYRSGNTIYF
TRBV12-3/TRBV12-4	TRBJ2-5	many	TRBD2	TGTGCCAGCAGTTTCGCCACTGGACTAGCGGGAGGGGAGACCCAGTACTTC	CASSFATGLAGGETQYF
TRBV7-6	TRBJ2-7	once	TRBD2	TGTGCCAGCAGCCCTACTAGCGGGAGGCCTAACGAGCAGTACTTC	CASSPTSGRPNEQYF
TRBV7-8	TRBJ2-2	many	TRBD2	TGTGCCAGCAGCTTAGCTCGACTAGCGGTGAACACCGGGGAGCTGTTTTTT	CASSLARLAVNTGELFF
TRBV9	TRBJ2-1	many	TRBD2	TGTGCCAGCAGCGTAGCCCCGGGAGGGAATTACAATGAGCAGTTCTTC	CASSVAPGGNYNEQFF
TRBV28	TRBJ1-1	many	-	TGTGCCGGCAGTTTATATAGGGCTGCGGACACTGAAGCTTTCTTT	CAGSLYRAADTEAFF
TRBV2	TRBJ2-1	many	TRBD2	TGTGCCAGCACTGTGGGAGGGGTCTATGAGCAGTTCTTC	CASTVGGVYEQFF
TRBV5-1	TRBJ2-7	many	TRBD2	TGCGCCAGCAGGTGGACTAGCGGGAGGGCCGACTACGAGCAGTACTTC	CASRWTSGRADYEQYF